These T cell receptor beta chains were read from a single sample in a study of OX40 agonist ivuxolimab in advanced cancers. Method: immunoSEQ multiplex PCR; TCRdb's copy keeps in-frame clones and lacks some. The sample has some 55,000 clones, about nine tenths seen once; the top ten hold over 9.5%. The sequenced sample was CD4+ or CD8+ T cells sorted from blood, obtained in a trial of the OX40 agonist ivuxolimab. Receptor source: an adult with an advanced solid tumor such as melanoma, head and neck, liver or kidney cancer. Both conserved end residues are part of each CDR3.

j_call v_call cdr3_aa
TRBJ2-7 TRBV19 CASSSPGTGTSYEQYF
TRBJ2-2 TRBV5-1 CASSLNAGELFF
TRBJ2-1 TRBV27 CASSFRPLTGRRVNWGSNEQFF
TRBJ1-2 TRBV5-8 CASSLFWSLREGYTF
TRBJ1-5 TRBV2 CASSDLRNQPQHF
TRBJ1-2 TRBV4-1 CASNLLEGGRYGYTF
TRBJ2-3 TRBV2 CASIRTGLAADTQYF
TRBJ2-6 TRBV7-9 CASRGGQGPSGANVLTF
TRBJ2-1 TRBV5-1 CASSTLNEQFF
TRBJ2-5 TRBV7-2 CASSFGLAGVGRRETQYF
TRBJ2-7 TRBV6-1 CASRIGILYEQYF
TRBJ2-1 TRBV5-1 CASSLQRNSYNEQFF
TRBJ1-6 TRBV4-2 CASSRPRGRANSPLHF
TRBJ2-1 TRBV18 CASSPPSGSSYNEQFF
TRBJ2-7 TRBV5-3 CARRRVSGTGDMNEQYF
TRBJ2-7 TRBV7-2 CASSPLAAGPYEQYF
TRBJ1-3 TRBV7-9 CASSLSGMNTIYF
TRBJ1-2 TRBV4-3 CASSHSRTPAKGYTF
TRBJ2-3 TRBV10-3 CAISTDRGGINTQYF
TRBJ2-7 TRBV6-1 CASRGTYEQYF
TRBJ1-6 TRBV5-6 CASSLLNNSPLHF
TRBJ1-2 TRBV6-5 CASSPSNYGYTF
TRBJ1-5 TRBV6-1 CASSNGVSNQPQHF
TRBJ1-1 TRBV27 CASSPLGTSMNTEAFF
TRBJ1-2 TRBV19 CASSTGFNYGYTF
TRBJ2-7 TRBV7-2 CASSLVSGGTYEQYF
TRBJ1-1 TRBV6-1 CASTRTGMNTEAFF
TRBJ1-2 TRBV7-6 CASSFGRATYGYTF
TRBJ2-7 TRBV29-1 CSVGTPPNEQYF
TRBJ1-4 TRBV19 CASTPGGTENEKLFF
TRBJ2-7 TRBV6-4 CASRWDSRAYEQYF
TRBJ2-1 TRBV7-3 CASSTTSGRALDEQFF
TRBJ2-3 TRBV28 CASKNQGSSTDTQYF
TRBJ1-2 TRBV6-1 CASILSFNYGYTF
TRBJ1-6 TRBV10-2 CATKFENSPLHF
TRBJ2-3 TRBV5-1 CASSLEAEGTDTQYF
TRBJ1-2 TRBV14 CASSQGTGYGYTF
TRBJ2-2 TRBV4-1 CASSRTSADGELFF
TRBJ1-5 TRBV5-1 CASRMGPRAGGNQPQHF
TRBJ1-6 TRBV7-9 CASSLGSSYNSPLHF
TRBJ1-2 TRBV18 CASSPPIGLGYGYTF
TRBJ1-5 TRBV7-6 CASSWGQGDQPQHF
TRBJ1-4 TRBV7-9 CASTKRGISRKLFF
TRBJ2-2 TRBV28 CASRSTGGGPTGELFF
TRBJ2-5 TRBV25-1 CASSEWDQETQYF
TRBJ2-6 TRBV6-5 CASSYRGSGANVLTF